This entry features one TCR beta chain sequence. The sample belongs to a study of blood T cell repertoires in COVID-19. V gave up 2 bases and J gave up 8 bases; unmatched junction bases: 9. This CDR3 comprises 14 residues. The germline V gene encodes CDR1 SGHTS and CDR2 YDEGEE. Profiled with immunoSEQ multiplex PCR; TCRdb holds only in-frame clones, not every one. The sample yields around 340,000 clones, about 86% seen once. The specimen sequenced was PBMCs or T cells enriched from blood (not recorded which). V is TRBV5-8 and J is TRBJ1-2; 7 bases fit TRBD1. This clonotype was obtained from a woman aged 40 to 50 with acute COVID-19. The CDR3 DNA is TGTGCCAGCAGCTTAACGACAGGGTTCGGGGGCTACACCTTC. It translates to CASSLTTGFGGYTF.